Below are 4 T cell receptor beta chains sequenced from a single sample in a study of Ad26.COV2.S vaccination and SARS-CoV-2 variants. Regarding treatment: around 19 received Ad26.COV2.S at low or high dose, single or two shots; about 5 received placebo; per-sample allocation not given. On day 63 after the first injection, vaccine and placebo recipients gave samples. Sequenced by immunoSEQ multiplex PCR; TCRdb stores in-frame clones only, minus some. The repertoire holds about 390,000 clones, 80% to 95% seen once, with about 1.6% in the top ten. The sequencing here drew on peripheral blood, taken in a trial of Ad26.COV2.S vaccine versus placebo. The source is a person aged 18-65 years who received the Ad26.COV2.S COVID-19 vaccine or a placebo.

The J gene is TRBJ2-7, the V gene TRBV23-1; perhaps TRBD1 as D (5 bases). TRBV23-1 is noted as an ORF with a role that remains uncertain. This CDR3 comprises 20 residues. The V end lost 2 bases, the J end lost 5 bases, and 31 bases lay between the germline ends. CDR3 sequence: CASSQPPSRLISGNKHEQYF. The CDR3 DNA follows: TGCGCCAGCAGTCAACCACCATCCCGTCTCATCTCAGGGAATAAACACGAGCAGTACTTC.

The chain links TRBV29-1 to TRBJ1-2; the D gene is possibly TRBD1 (6 bases). The CDR3 loop spans 13 amino acids. CDR1 is SQVTM and CDR2 is ANQGSEA in the germline V gene. V lost 8 bases, J lost 2 bases, and 15 bases lay in between. The CDR3 sequence is CSTTGGGNYGYTF. CDR3 DNA sequence: TGCAGCACCACCGGAGGGGGGAACTATGGCTACACCTTC.

This chain connects TRBV6-5 to TRBJ2-7, with 7 bases identical to TRBD1. V shed 5 bases and J 2 bases; nucleotides not matched to a gene: 6. Looked up from germline, CDR1 is MNHEY and CDR2 is SVGAGI. The CDR3 contains 14 residues. The CDR3 bases are TGTGCCAGCAGTAATCGACAGGGTGCCTACGAGCAGTACTTC. It yields the protein CASSNRQGAYEQYF.

The rearrangement joins TRBV19 to TRBJ2-5, with 10 nucleotides matching TRBD2. The length of the CDR3 is 15 residues. Germline V CDR1 and CDR2: LNHDA, SQIVND (reference sequence). V lost 3 bases and J lost 5; bases outside the gene matches: 6. The CDR3 region is CASSILPGLAETQYF. CDR3 in DNA: TGTGCCAGTAGTATTCTCCCGGGACTAGCGGAGACCCAGTACTTC.